A selection of T cell receptor beta chains follows, all from one sample in a study of cytomegalovirus exposure and HLA in healthy donors. Profiled with immunoSEQ multiplex PCR; TCRdb holds only in-frame clones, not every one. The sample records 150,000 to 200,000 clones, roughly 80% being singletons. Specimen: PBMCs. The source is a man over 45 in good health and CMV-seropositive. Both conserved end residues are part of each CDR3. A D gene is named only where the DNA matches it firmly. Expanded clones are given a class, and other clones once, few, many or no size at all.

D gene: TRBD1; J gene: TRBJ2-7; V gene: TRBV18; clone size: -; CDR3 protein: CASSGGQGGEQYF; CDR3 DNA: TGTGCCAGCTCAGGGGGACAGGGGGGCGAGCAGTACTTC
D gene: -; J gene: TRBJ1-5; V gene: TRBV2; clone size: few; CDR3 protein: CASSDGGVSNQPQHF; CDR3 DNA: TGTGCCAGCAGTGATGGAGGGGTTAGCAATCAGCCCCAGCATTTT
D gene: -; J gene: TRBJ2-1; V gene: TRBV9; clone size: -; CDR3 protein: CASSDERALSSYNEQFF; CDR3 DNA: TGTGCCAGCAGCGATGAGAGGGCCCTAAGCTCCTACAATGAGCAGTTCTTC
D gene: TRBD1; J gene: TRBJ2-3; V gene: TRBV5-8; clone size: once; CDR3 protein: CASSPGTGSNTQYF; CDR3 DNA: TGTGCCAGCAGCCCCGGGACAGGGTCAAATACGCAGTATTTT
D gene: -; J gene: TRBJ1-1; V gene: TRBV6-5; clone size: -; CDR3 protein: CASSYEGGNTEAFF; CDR3 DNA: TGTGCCAGCAGTTATGAGGGTGGGAACACTGAAGCTTTCTTT
D gene: -; J gene: TRBJ1-1; V gene: TRBV4-1; clone size: once; CDR3 protein: CASSQGGGQAFF; CDR3 DNA: TGCGCCAGCAGCCAAGGGGGGGGCCAAGCTTTCTTT
D gene: -; J gene: TRBJ1-2; V gene: TRBV4-3; clone size: -; CDR3 protein: CASSQVIAGRGYTF; CDR3 DNA: TGCGCCAGCAGCCAAGTTATAGCGGGACGTGGCTACACCTTC
D gene: -; J gene: TRBJ2-1; V gene: TRBV27; clone size: -; CDR3 protein: CASSLSTGTFNEQFF; CDR3 DNA: TGTGCCAGCAGTTTATCGACCGGGACTTTCAATGAGCAGTTCTTC
D gene: -; J gene: TRBJ2-1; V gene: TRBV18; clone size: -; CDR3 protein: CASSPQALWDEQFF; CDR3 DNA: TGTGCCAGCTCACCTCAGGCCCTCTGGGATGAGCAGTTCTTC
D gene: -; J gene: TRBJ1-6; V gene: TRBV5-4; clone size: -; CDR3 protein: CASSLDQDNSPLHF; CDR3 DNA: TGTGCCAGCAGCTTGGACCAGGATAATTCACCCCTCCACTTT
D gene: -; J gene: TRBJ2-3; V gene: TRBV4-2; clone size: -; CDR3 protein: CASSQEGYRSGDTQYF; CDR3 DNA: TGTGCCAGCAGCCAAGAGGGCTACAGGTCAGGAGATACGCAGTATTTT
D gene: TRBD2; J gene: TRBJ2-1; V gene: TRBV30; clone size: -; CDR3 protein: CAWSGPSGEQFF; CDR3 DNA: TGTGCCTGGAGTGGCCCTAGCGGGGAGCAGTTCTTC
D gene: -; J gene: TRBJ1-2; V gene: TRBV6-1; clone size: -; CDR3 protein: CASSQRGQQYGYTF; CDR3 DNA: TGTGCCAGCAGCCAGAGGGGACAACAGTATGGCTACACCTTC
D gene: -; J gene: TRBJ1-2; V gene: TRBV28; clone size: once; CDR3 protein: CASTPRGRGNYGYTF; CDR3 DNA: TGTGCCAGCACCCCCCGCGGGCGCGGCAACTATGGCTACACCTTC
D gene: TRBD2; J gene: TRBJ2-1; V gene: TRBV19; clone size: -; CDR3 protein: CASIASGRNYNEQFF; CDR3 DNA: TGTGCCAGTATCGCTAGCGGGAGAAATTACAATGAGCAGTTCTTC
D gene: -; J gene: TRBJ1-2; V gene: TRBV28; clone size: -; CDR3 protein: CASSNAGEGYGYTF; CDR3 DNA: TGTGCCAGCAGTAACGCAGGGGAGGGCTATGGCTACACCTTC
D gene: TRBD1; J gene: TRBJ2-7; V gene: TRBV5-6; clone size: few; CDR3 protein: CASSSDRGRIIHEQYF; CDR3 DNA: TGTGCCAGCAGCTCCGACAGGGGGCGGATAATACACGAGCAGTACTTC
D gene: TRBD2; J gene: TRBJ2-1; V gene: TRBV14; clone size: -; CDR3 protein: CASSQILAFNLNEQFF; CDR3 DNA: TGTGCCAGCAGCCAAATACTAGCGTTCAACCTCAATGAGCAGTTCTTC
D gene: -; J gene: TRBJ1-4; V gene: TRBV30; clone size: -; CDR3 protein: CAWSVQGGGEKLFF; CDR3 DNA: TGTGCCTGGAGTGTACAAGGGGGTGGGGAAAAACTGTTTTTT
D gene: -; J gene: TRBJ2-5; V gene: TRBV21-1; clone size: -; CDR3 protein: CASSIAPGLETETQYF; CDR3 DNA: TGTGCCAGCAGCATTGCACCGGGACTAGAGACGGAGACCCAGTACTTC
D gene: TRBD1; J gene: TRBJ1-5; V gene: TRBV6-5; clone size: -; CDR3 protein: CASSRDRGGQPQHF; CDR3 DNA: TGTGCCAGCAGTCGCGACAGGGGAGGTCAGCCCCAGCATTTT
D gene: TRBD2; J gene: TRBJ2-7; V gene: TRBV2; clone size: -; CDR3 protein: CASSEVGLAGSYEQYF; CDR3 DNA: TGTGCCAGCAGTGAGGTGGGACTAGCGGGGTCCTACGAGCAGTACTTC
D gene: TRBD1; J gene: TRBJ2-3; V gene: TRBV30; clone size: -; CDR3 protein: CAWVPRAGGADTQYF; CDR3 DNA: TGTGCCTGGGTGCCCCGGGCAGGGGGCGCAGATACGCAGTATTTT
D gene: -; J gene: TRBJ2-7; V gene: TRBV2; clone size: few; CDR3 protein: CASLRLVTTSYEQYF; CDR3 DNA: TGTGCCAGCTTGAGGCTAGTCACCACCTCCTACGAGCAGTACTTC
D gene: -; J gene: TRBJ2-1; V gene: TRBV19; clone size: -; CDR3 protein: CASSIGASYNEQFF; CDR3 DNA: TGTGCCAGTAGTATAGGGGCCTCCTACAATGAGCAGTTCTTC
D gene: -; J gene: TRBJ1-2; V gene: TRBV21-1; clone size: -; CDR3 protein: CASSKDRGPDYGYTF; CDR3 DNA: TGTGCCAGCAGCAAAGACAGGGGCCCGGACTATGGCTACACCTTC
D gene: TRBD1; J gene: TRBJ1-2; V gene: TRBV30; clone size: -; CDR3 protein: CAWRHRGSYGYTF; CDR3 DNA: TGTGCCTGGAGACACAGGGGCAGCTATGGCTACACCTTC
D gene: -; J gene: TRBJ2-3; V gene: TRBV5-6; clone size: -; CDR3 protein: CASSALASHTDTQYF; CDR3 DNA: TGTGCCAGCAGTGCCTTAGCGAGCCACACAGATACGCAGTATTTT
D gene: TRBD1; J gene: TRBJ2-5; V gene: TRBV4-2; clone size: few; CDR3 protein: CASREGTAEGETQYF; CDR3 DNA: TGTGCCAGCCGCGAGGGGACAGCCGAGGGAGAGACCCAGTACTTC
D gene: -; J gene: TRBJ2-2; V gene: TRBV11-3; clone size: -; CDR3 protein: CASSLEASMGELFF; CDR3 DNA: TGTGCCAGCAGCTTAGAGGCTAGCATGGGGGAGCTGTTTTTT
D gene: -; J gene: TRBJ1-6; V gene: TRBV6-1; clone size: -; CDR3 protein: CASSEARGGPLHF; CDR3 DNA: TGTGCCAGCAGTGAAGCAAGGGGTGGACCCCTCCACTTT
D gene: -; J gene: TRBJ2-4; V gene: TRBV30; clone size: -; CDR3 protein: CAWSKAVGDIQYF; CDR3 DNA: TGTGCCTGGAGTAAGGCGGTTGGAGACATTCAGTACTTC
D gene: -; J gene: TRBJ2-7; V gene: TRBV5-6; clone size: -; CDR3 protein: CASSLVPGRVDEQYF; CDR3 DNA: TGTGCCAGCAGCTTGGTCCCAGGCAGGGTTGACGAGCAGTACTTC
D gene: -; J gene: TRBJ2-7; V gene: TRBV7-2; clone size: -; CDR3 protein: CASSFLDSREQYF; CDR3 DNA: TGTGCCAGCAGCTTCCTTGACTCCCGGGAGCAGTACTTC
D gene: TRBD2; J gene: TRBJ2-3; V gene: TRBV6-5; clone size: -; CDR3 protein: CASGRLAGTDTQYF; CDR3 DNA: TGTGCCAGTGGGCGGCTAGCGGGAACGGATACGCAGTATTTT
D gene: -; J gene: TRBJ2-7; V gene: TRBV9; clone size: -; CDR3 protein: CASSVGHDYEQYF; CDR3 DNA: TGTGCCAGCAGCGTAGGACACGACTACGAGCAGTACTTC
D gene: TRBD1; J gene: TRBJ2-2; V gene: TRBV6-5; clone size: -; CDR3 protein: CASSYQGTGFTGELFF; CDR3 DNA: TGTGCCAGCAGTTACCAGGGGACAGGGTTCACCGGGGAGCTGTTTTTT
D gene: TRBD1; J gene: TRBJ1-2; V gene: TRBV6-6; clone size: -; CDR3 protein: CASRQDRDYGYTF; CDR3 DNA: TGTGCCAGCAGACAGGACAGGGACTATGGCTACACCTTC
D gene: -; J gene: TRBJ1-5; V gene: TRBV28; clone size: -; CDR3 protein: CASTGGRFNQPQHF; CDR3 DNA: TGTGCCAGCACCGGAGGACGGTTCAATCAGCCCCAGCATTTT
D gene: -; J gene: TRBJ2-3; V gene: TRBV6-6; clone size: -; CDR3 protein: CASAPSSGTDTQYF; CDR3 DNA: TGTGCCAGCGCCCCTAGCTCCGGGACAGATACGCAGTATTTT
D gene: -; J gene: TRBJ1-1; V gene: TRBV6-5; clone size: -; CDR3 protein: CASSSERGWTEAFF; CDR3 DNA: TGTGCCAGCAGTTCCGAGCGGGGTTGGACTGAAGCTTTCTTT
D gene: TRBD1; J gene: TRBJ1-6; V gene: TRBV29-1; clone size: -; CDR3 protein: CSDPTGTGFFSSYNSPLHF; CDR3 DNA: TGCAGCGACCCGACCGGGACAGGGTTCTTTAGCTCCTATAATTCACCCCTCCACTTT
D gene: -; J gene: TRBJ2-3; V gene: TRBV10-3; clone size: few; CDR3 protein: CAISDPSSSTDTQYF; CDR3 DNA: TGTGCCATCAGTGACCCCAGTTCTAGCACAGATACGCAGTATTTT
D gene: TRBD1; J gene: TRBJ2-1; V gene: TRBV18; clone size: -; CDR3 protein: CASSPPPETGVFF; CDR3 DNA: TGTGCCAGCTCACCCCCTCCTGAGACAGGGGTGTTCTTC
D gene: -; J gene: TRBJ1-2; V gene: TRBV6-5; clone size: -; CDR3 protein: CASSYSTQGGYTF; CDR3 DNA: TGTGCCAGCAGTTACTCGACGCAGGGAGGCTACACCTTC
D gene: TRBD2; J gene: TRBJ2-7; V gene: TRBV6-1; clone size: -; CDR3 protein: CASRGVFTSYEQYF; CDR3 DNA: TGTGCCAGTCGGGGGGTCTTCACCTCCTACGAGCAGTACTTC